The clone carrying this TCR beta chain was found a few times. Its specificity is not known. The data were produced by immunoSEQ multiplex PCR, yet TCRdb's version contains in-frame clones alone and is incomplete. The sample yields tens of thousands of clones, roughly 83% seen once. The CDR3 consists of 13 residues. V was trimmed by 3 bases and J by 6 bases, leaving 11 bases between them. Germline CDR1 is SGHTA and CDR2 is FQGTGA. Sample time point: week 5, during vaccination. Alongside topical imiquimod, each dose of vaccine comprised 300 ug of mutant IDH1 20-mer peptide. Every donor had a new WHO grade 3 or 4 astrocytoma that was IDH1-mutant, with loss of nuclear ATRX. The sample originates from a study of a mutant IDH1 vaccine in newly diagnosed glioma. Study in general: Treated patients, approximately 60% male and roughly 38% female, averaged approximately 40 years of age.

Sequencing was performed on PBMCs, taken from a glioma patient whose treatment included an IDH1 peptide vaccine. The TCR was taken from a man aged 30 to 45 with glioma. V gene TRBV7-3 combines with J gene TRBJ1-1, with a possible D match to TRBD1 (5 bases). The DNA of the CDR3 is TGTGCCAGCAGCTTGGGAAGGGACCCTGAAGCTTTCTTT. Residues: CASSLGRDPEAFF.